Given below is one TCR beta chain in context. Its antigen is undetermined. Patients aged 18 to 65 had newly diagnosed hyperthyroidism that had lasted under 2 months. The data originate from a study of T cells in Graves' hyperthyroidism and ophthalmopathy. Regions amplified from RNA transcripts were the TCR beta CDR3 regions. The HTBI set primed first-round TCR CDR3 RT-PCR. MiXCR, applied by TCRdb to the multiplex PCR reads, yields one record per CDR3 protein. This table has some 180,000 distinct CDR3 sequences, about a sixth appearing once. Study observations and caveats: From stable hyperthyroidism, ophthalmopathy was set apart by a 13 V-J model. Progression to ophthalmopathy was predicted a median of roughly 6.5 months early. Most expanded thyroid clonotypes above 0.001 recurred in blood.

V shed 3 bases and J shed 6 bases, with 6 bases lying between them. The CDR3 contains 12 residues. What was sequenced was blood. The sequence was collected from a woman aged 45-65 years with Graves' hyperthyroidism. The chain carries TRBV12-3 or TRBV12-4 and TRBJ2-1; D unresolved. For the CDR3, the DNA is TGTGCCAGCAGTTTTCCTAGCAATGAGCAGTTCTTC. Translated: CASSFPSNEQFF.